Sequencing of this T cell receptor beta chain was carried out in a study of blood T cell repertoires in COVID-19. Study in general: Spain, Italy and the United States supplied samples that represented acute and convalescent COVID-19.

Germline CDR1 reads MNHEY; CDR2 reads SVGAGI. The CDR3 has 12 residues. The V gene lost 6 bases and the J gene lost 7 bases, with 9 bases spanning the gap. Sequenced by immunoSEQ multiplex PCR; TCRdb stores in-frame clones only, minus some. The data show 300,000 or so clones, with approximately 90% seen just once and roughly 1.1% held by the top ten. This sequence joins TRBV6-5 and TRBJ2-2; D possibly corresponds to TRBD2 (6 bases). The sequenced sample consisted of PBMCs or T cells enriched from blood (not recorded which). The sequence was collected from a woman under 40 who had recovered from COVID-19. CDR3 protein: CASRTRDGELFF. The CDR3 DNA reads TGTGCCAGCAGGACTAGGGACGGGGAGCTGTTTTTT.